Each of the 7 T cell receptor beta chains below was sequenced from the same sample in a study of cytomegalovirus exposure and HLA in healthy donors. Primers: 60 Vbeta forward and 13 Jbeta reverse. Assay: immunoSEQ multiplex PCR; the TCRdb copy retains only in-frame clones and omits some. Of about 130,000 clones in the sample, 10% to 13% were seen once. Specimen: PBMCs. These receptor sequences come from a woman aged 18-30 years in good health and CMV-seropositive.

This clone was seen a handful of times. The rearrangement links TRBV6-5 to TRBJ2-7; D is unresolved. V was pared by 0 bases and J by 2 bases, with 11 bases between. Germline values: CDR1 MNHEY, CDR2 SVGAGI. This CDR3 contains 15 residues. In DNA, the CDR3 is TGTGCCAGCAGTTACTCGGGCAGCCACCCCTACGAGCAGTACTTC. It encodes CASSYSGSHPYEQYF.

J is TRBJ2-3 and V is TRBV27, with unresolved D. Trimming pared 3 bases from V and 2 bases from J, leaving 15 bases between. Germline V gives CDR1 MNHEY, CDR2 SMNVEV (reference sequence). This CDR3 has 16 amino acids. As DNA, the CDR3 is TGTGCCAGCAGTTTCGGAGTGACTCGAACCACAGATACGCAGTATTTT. Its translation: CASSFGVTRTTDTQYF.

This clone was seen a handful of times. This rearrangement joins TRBV6-1 to TRBJ2-7, with unresolved D. The CDR3 has 13 residues. CDR1 MNHNS and CDR2 SASEGT come from the germline V gene. The V gene lost 11 bases and the J gene lost 1 base, with 15 bases spanning the gap. Written as DNA, the CDR3 is TGTGCCGTCAGCGAAAGACCTTCCTACGAGCAGTACTTC. This sequence encodes CAVSERPSYEQYF.

This clone was found a few times. The V gene is TRBV12-5, the J gene TRBJ2-3; D gene ambiguous. There are 12 residues in the CDR3. Germline values: CDR1 LGHNT, CDR2 FRNRAP. Trimming removed 6 bases at V and 3 bases at J, with 7 bases between. The CDR3 DNA sequence: TGTGCTAGTGGGTTACTGACAGATACGCAGTATTTT. Amino acids: CASGLLTDTQYF.

This clone has a handful of counts. The chain joins TRBV18 to TRBJ2-3; TRBD2 aligns across 8 bases. The V and J ends lost 0 bases and 2 bases, in that order; junction bases with no gene match: 1. Germline V lookup: CDR1 KGHSH, CDR2 LQKENI. This CDR3 has 15 residues. As DNA, the CDR3 is TGTGCCAGCTCACCACCTAGCGGGAACACAGATACGCAGTATTTT. Amino acid sequence: CASSPPSGNTDTQYF.

V and J are TRBV19 and TRBJ2-4; D might be TRBD1 (6 bases). The CDR3 extends over 18 amino acids. Between the trimmed V and J ends, which lost 5 bases and 0 bases, there was a span of 20 bases. Germline values: CDR1 LNHDA, CDR2 SQIVND (reference sequence). CDR3 DNA: TGTGCCAGTAGTCCCGTAAGAGGGGGTACTCTAGCCAAAAACATTCAGTACTTC. Its translation: CASSPVRGGTLAKNIQYF. Full variable domain (remainder filled in from reference TRBV19 and TRBJ2-4): DGGITQSPKYLFRKEGQNVTLSCEQNLNHDAMYWYRQDPGQGLRLIYYSQIVNDFQKGDIAEGYSVSREKKESFPLTVTSAQKNPTAFYLCASSPVRGGTLAKNIQYFGAGTRLSVL.

There are a few counts of this clone. J is TRBJ1-5 and V is TRBV19; D uncertain. V dropped 1 base and J dropped 11 bases, with 21 bases sitting between them. CDR3 length: 16 residues. CDR1 LNHDA and CDR2 SQIVND come from the germline V gene (reference sequence). CDR3 protein: CASSIAGNLGSEAQHF. Here the CDR3 DNA reads TGTGCCAGTAGTATAGCGGGGAACTTAGGGTCAGAAGCCCAGCATTTT.